These T cell receptor beta chains were read from a single sample in a study of cytomegalovirus exposure and HLA in healthy donors. Only in-frame clones appear in the TCRdb table, and some are missing; sequencing was by immunoSEQ multiplex PCR. Among about 150,000 clones listed, around 83% were seen once. Material: PBMCs. The receptors shown here come from a human donor in good health. Each CDR3 is given with its conserved first and last residue. Fields, in order: D gene, V gene, J gene, clone size, CDR3 DNA, CDR3 protein. A D gene is named only where the DNA matches it firmly. Clone sizes are given selectively: once, few, many, or a class where the clone is expanded.

d_gene: .; v_gene: TRBV5-4; j_gene: TRBJ2-7; abundance: .; CDR3nt: TGTGCCAGCAGCGGGGGGACCAGCTCCTACGAGCAGTACTTC; CDR3aa: CASSGGTSSYEQYF
d_gene: .; v_gene: TRBV9; j_gene: TRBJ1-6; abundance: .; CDR3nt: TGTGCCAGCAGCCCAGGGGACGGGACGGTTTCACCCCTCCACTTT; CDR3aa: CASSPGDGTVSPLHF
d_gene: .; v_gene: TRBV5-1; j_gene: TRBJ2-7; abundance: .; CDR3nt: TGCGCCAGCAGTCAAGGGACTGAGGATCAGCAGTACTTC; CDR3aa: CASSQGTEDQQYF
d_gene: .; v_gene: TRBV6-4; j_gene: TRBJ1-2; abundance: few; CDR3nt: TGTGCCAGCAGTGCGGGATTCAGCTATGGCTACACCTTC; CDR3aa: CASSAGFSYGYTF
d_gene: .; v_gene: TRBV4-1; j_gene: TRBJ1-5; abundance: .; CDR3nt: TGCGCCAGCAGCCCTGGGACCAGGGGAAGCAATCAGCCCCAGCATTTT; CDR3aa: CASSPGTRGSNQPQHF
d_gene: .; v_gene: TRBV18; j_gene: TRBJ1-3; abundance: .; CDR3nt: TGTGCCAGCTCACCCCTATACAGGGCTGGAAACACCATATATTTT; CDR3aa: CASSPLYRAGNTIYF
d_gene: .; v_gene: TRBV9; j_gene: TRBJ1-6; abundance: .; CDR3nt: TGTGCCAGCAAGGCGGGGAGCTCCTATAATTCACCCCTCCACTTT; CDR3aa: CASKAGSSYNSPLHF
d_gene: TRBD2; v_gene: TRBV5-4; j_gene: TRBJ2-2; abundance: few; CDR3nt: TGTGCCAGCAGCCCGGCGGCTAGCGGGAAAGGGAACACCGGGGAGCTGTTTTTT; CDR3aa: CASSPAASGKGNTGELFF
d_gene: .; v_gene: TRBV7-2; j_gene: TRBJ2-7; abundance: .; CDR3nt: TGTGCCAGCAGCTTCCGGGTTTCCGAGCAGTACTTC; CDR3aa: CASSFRVSEQYF
d_gene: TRBD1; v_gene: TRBV18; j_gene: TRBJ2-7; abundance: .; CDR3nt: TGTGCCAGCTCATCCCCTGGACAGGGGGCTTACAGGGACGAGCAGTACTTC; CDR3aa: CASSSPGQGAYRDEQYF
d_gene: .; v_gene: TRBV19; j_gene: TRBJ2-5; abundance: .; CDR3nt: TGTGCCAGTAGTATAGGGGAGCTTGGCGGAGAGACCCAGTACTTC; CDR3aa: CASSIGELGGETQYF
d_gene: .; v_gene: TRBV7-9; j_gene: TRBJ1-1; abundance: .; CDR3nt: TGTGCCAGCAGCCCCATTGTCGGGGGTGGGGACACTGAAGCTTTCTTT; CDR3aa: CASSPIVGGGDTEAFF
d_gene: .; v_gene: TRBV7-6; j_gene: TRBJ1-3; abundance: .; CDR3nt: TGTGCCAGCAGCCCCAGACAAGACTCTGGAAACACCATATATTTT; CDR3aa: CASSPRQDSGNTIYF
d_gene: .; v_gene: TRBV4-3; j_gene: TRBJ2-7; abundance: .; CDR3nt: TGCGCCAGCAGCCAAGAGCGGGGGCCCGACGAGCAGTACTTC; CDR3aa: CASSQERGPDEQYF
d_gene: TRBD1; v_gene: TRBV14; j_gene: TRBJ2-2; abundance: .; CDR3nt: TGTGCCAGCAGCCAAGATGCTAGGACAGGAGGCGGGCGGGAGCTGTTTTTT; CDR3aa: CASSQDARTGGGRELFF
d_gene: .; v_gene: TRBV6-5; j_gene: TRBJ2-1; abundance: .; CDR3nt: TGTGCCAGCAGGGCTCCCTCCTACAATGAGCAGTTCTTC; CDR3aa: CASRAPSYNEQFF
d_gene: TRBD2; v_gene: TRBV27; j_gene: TRBJ2-7; abundance: .; CDR3nt: TGTGCCAGCAGTCCCATCCGACTAGCGGGTTGGGACTACGAGCAGTACTTC; CDR3aa: CASSPIRLAGWDYEQYF
d_gene: TRBD1; v_gene: TRBV10-2; j_gene: TRBJ1-2; abundance: .; CDR3nt: TGCGCCAGCAGTCAGGACAGGCGGAGGATGGATGGCTACACCTTC; CDR3aa: CASSQDRRRMDGYTF
d_gene: TRBD1; v_gene: TRBV2; j_gene: TRBJ2-3; abundance: .; CDR3nt: TGTGCCAGCAGTGATCGACAGGGGGCAGATACGCAGTATTTT; CDR3aa: CASSDRQGADTQYF
d_gene: .; v_gene: TRBV5-5; j_gene: TRBJ2-2; abundance: .; CDR3nt: TGTGCCAGCTCTGTTCAGGGCACCGGGGAGCTGTTTTTT; CDR3aa: CASSVQGTGELFF
d_gene: .; v_gene: TRBV27; j_gene: TRBJ2-7; abundance: .; CDR3nt: TGTGCCAGCAGTCCATCTATTCTAGGACTACCAATTTTC; CDR3aa: CASSPSILGLPIF
d_gene: TRBD1; v_gene: TRBV2; j_gene: TRBJ1-5; abundance: .; CDR3nt: TGTGCCAGCAGTGAGGGACAGGGTCGCAATCAGCCCCAGCATTTT; CDR3aa: CASSEGQGRNQPQHF
d_gene: .; v_gene: TRBV7-9; j_gene: TRBJ2-5; abundance: .; CDR3nt: TGTGCCAGCAGCTTAAGGACCGGGGTACGAGCAGAGACCCAGTACTTC; CDR3aa: CASSLRTGVRAETQYF
d_gene: TRBD1; v_gene: TRBV5-1; j_gene: TRBJ2-7; abundance: .; CDR3nt: TGCGCCAGCAGCGCCCGACAGGGGGCGGTCTACGAGCAGTACTTC; CDR3aa: CASSARQGAVYEQYF
d_gene: TRBD1; v_gene: TRBV4-3; j_gene: TRBJ2-2; abundance: once; CDR3nt: TGCGCCAGCAGCCAGACAGGGTTTTCCGGGGAGCTGTTTTTT; CDR3aa: CASSQTGFSGELFF
d_gene: .; v_gene: TRBV11-3; j_gene: TRBJ1-1; abundance: .; CDR3nt: TGTGCCAGCAGCTTAGATCGAAACAGAAGAGCTTTCTTT; CDR3aa: CASSLDRNRRAFF
d_gene: TRBD1; v_gene: TRBV27; j_gene: TRBJ2-7; abundance: once; CDR3nt: TGTGCCAGCAGTCTGGACAGGTACTTATACGAGCAGTACTTC; CDR3aa: CASSLDRYLYEQYF
d_gene: TRBD1; v_gene: TRBV15; j_gene: TRBJ2-3; abundance: .; CDR3nt: TGTGCCACCAGCAGCTTTACCGGGACAGCCACAGATACGCAGTATTTT; CDR3aa: CATSSFTGTATDTQYF
d_gene: .; v_gene: TRBV9; j_gene: TRBJ2-7; abundance: .; CDR3nt: TGTGCCAGCAGCGTGGGCAGGGGCGGCGAAACCTACGAGCAGTACTTC; CDR3aa: CASSVGRGGETYEQYF
d_gene: .; v_gene: TRBV27; j_gene: TRBJ2-4; abundance: .; CDR3nt: TGTGCCAGCAGTTTAAGGTGGGCAGGGGATAGAAACATTCAGTACTTC; CDR3aa: CASSLRWAGDRNIQYF
d_gene: .; v_gene: TRBV9; j_gene: TRBJ1-2; abundance: .; CDR3nt: TGTGCCAGCAGCGTAGGTGGCAGGTCCATCCACTATGGCTACACCTTC; CDR3aa: CASSVGGRSIHYGYTF
d_gene: TRBD2; v_gene: TRBV7-2; j_gene: TRBJ2-7; abundance: once; CDR3nt: TGTGCCAGCAGCGGAACTAGCGGGTTCTACGAGCAGTACTTC; CDR3aa: CASSGTSGFYEQYF
d_gene: TRBD2; v_gene: TRBV14; j_gene: TRBJ2-5; abundance: .; CDR3nt: TGTGCCAGCAGCCGGGCGAGCGGGGGGGCCTGGGAGACCCAGTACTTC; CDR3aa: CASSRASGGAWETQYF
d_gene: .; v_gene: TRBV5-4; j_gene: TRBJ2-7; abundance: .; CDR3nt: TGTGCCAGCAGCTCGAGAAGGGGGACCGGCGCCTACGAGCAGTACTTC; CDR3aa: CASSSRRGTGAYEQYF
d_gene: TRBD1; v_gene: TRBV29-1; j_gene: TRBJ2-3; abundance: .; CDR3nt: TGCAGCGTTGCACAGGGGGCTGATACGCAGTATTTT; CDR3aa: CSVAQGADTQYF
d_gene: .; v_gene: TRBV25-1; j_gene: TRBJ1-1; abundance: .; CDR3nt: TGTGCCAGCAGTGACCAAAAACTCGGGGGCACTGAAGCTTTCTTT; CDR3aa: CASSDQKLGGTEAFF
d_gene: .; v_gene: TRBV5-1; j_gene: TRBJ2-7; abundance: once; CDR3nt: TGCGCCAGCAGCACCGTCGCCAGTATAGGTCAGGGCGAGCAGTACTTC; CDR3aa: CASSTVASIGQGEQYF
d_gene: .; v_gene: TRBV28; j_gene: TRBJ2-7; abundance: .; CDR3nt: TGTGCCAGCAGCGGGAGTTTCGGCTACGAGCAGTACTTC; CDR3aa: CASSGSFGYEQYF
d_gene: TRBD1; v_gene: TRBV14; j_gene: TRBJ2-7; abundance: .; CDR3nt: TGTGCCAGCAGCGATACCGGGACAGGGAAGGTCGAGCAGTACTTC; CDR3aa: CASSDTGTGKVEQYF
d_gene: TRBD1; v_gene: TRBV30; j_gene: TRBJ1-2; abundance: .; CDR3nt: TGTGCCTGGAGTGAGGGACAGTCACTTTCAGACTACACCTTC; CDR3aa: CAWSEGQSLSDYTF
d_gene: TRBD2; v_gene: TRBV25-1; j_gene: TRBJ2-3; abundance: .; CDR3nt: TGTGCCAGCAGTTCCGTTTACGGGGGGAGTGAAGATACGCAGTATTTT; CDR3aa: CASSSVYGGSEDTQYF
d_gene: TRBD1; v_gene: TRBV6-5; j_gene: TRBJ1-6; abundance: .; CDR3nt: TGTGCCAGCAGTCGGACAGGGGATAATTCACCCCTCCACTTT; CDR3aa: CASSRTGDNSPLHF
d_gene: .; v_gene: TRBV7-6; j_gene: TRBJ2-3; abundance: once; CDR3nt: TGTGCCAGCGGGCCAGATACGCAGTATTTT; CDR3aa: CASGPDTQYF
d_gene: .; v_gene: TRBV2; j_gene: TRBJ1-5; abundance: .; CDR3nt: TGTGCCAGCAGTGAATGGCTATTGAGGGATCAGCCCCAGCATTTT; CDR3aa: CASSEWLLRDQPQHF
d_gene: TRBD2; v_gene: TRBV7-2; j_gene: TRBJ2-1; abundance: .; CDR3nt: TGTGCCAGCAGCCCGGGACTAGCGGGGGGTAATGAGCAGTTCTTC; CDR3aa: CASSPGLAGGNEQFF
d_gene: TRBD1; v_gene: TRBV6-1; j_gene: TRBJ1-1; abundance: .; CDR3nt: TGTGCCAGCAGTAAACAGGGACAGGGGCACACTGAAGCTTTCTTT; CDR3aa: CASSKQGQGHTEAFF
d_gene: .; v_gene: TRBV7-3; j_gene: TRBJ1-2; abundance: .; CDR3nt: TGTGCCAGCAGCTTAACGGCAGGGGTTAACTATGGCTACACCTTC; CDR3aa: CASSLTAGVNYGYTF
d_gene: TRBD1; v_gene: TRBV7-2; j_gene: TRBJ1-1; abundance: .; CDR3nt: TGTGCCAGCAGCTTACTTGGACAGGGCACTGAAGCTTTCTTT; CDR3aa: CASSLLGQGTEAFF
d_gene: TRBD2; v_gene: TRBV10-3; j_gene: TRBJ2-1; abundance: .; CDR3nt: TGTGCCATCAGCCCGGGACTAGCGGGAGTTAATGAGCAGTTCTTC; CDR3aa: CAISPGLAGVNEQFF
d_gene: .; v_gene: TRBV2; j_gene: TRBJ2-5; abundance: .; CDR3nt: TGTGCCAGCAGTAACAGGGCGCAAGAGACCCAGTACTTC; CDR3aa: CASSNRAQETQYF
d_gene: TRBD1; v_gene: TRBV6-5; j_gene: TRBJ2-7; abundance: .; CDR3nt: TGTGCCAGCAGTTCCGACAGGGACCCCTACGAGCAGTACTTC; CDR3aa: CASSSDRDPYEQYF
d_gene: .; v_gene: TRBV7-6; j_gene: TRBJ1-1; abundance: .; CDR3nt: TGTGCCAGCAGCTTCCAACTACTAGGGGGGAACACTGAAGCTTTCTTT; CDR3aa: CASSFQLLGGNTEAFF
d_gene: TRBD1; v_gene: TRBV2; j_gene: TRBJ1-6; abundance: .; CDR3nt: TGTGCCAGCAGAACCGGAGGGACAGGGAATTCACCCCTCCACTTT; CDR3aa: CASRTGGTGNSPLHF